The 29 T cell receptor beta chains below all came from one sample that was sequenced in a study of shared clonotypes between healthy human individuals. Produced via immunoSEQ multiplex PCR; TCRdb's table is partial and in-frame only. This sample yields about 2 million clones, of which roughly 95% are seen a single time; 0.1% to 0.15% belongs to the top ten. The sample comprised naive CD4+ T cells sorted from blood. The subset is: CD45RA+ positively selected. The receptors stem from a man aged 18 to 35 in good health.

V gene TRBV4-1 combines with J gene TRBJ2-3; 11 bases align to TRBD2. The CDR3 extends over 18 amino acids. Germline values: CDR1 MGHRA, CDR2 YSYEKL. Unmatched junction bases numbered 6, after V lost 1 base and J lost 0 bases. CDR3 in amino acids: CASSQVWPSGGSTDTQYF. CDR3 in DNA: TGCGCCAGCAGCCAAGTGTGGCCTAGCGGGGGGAGCACAGATACGCAGTATTTT.

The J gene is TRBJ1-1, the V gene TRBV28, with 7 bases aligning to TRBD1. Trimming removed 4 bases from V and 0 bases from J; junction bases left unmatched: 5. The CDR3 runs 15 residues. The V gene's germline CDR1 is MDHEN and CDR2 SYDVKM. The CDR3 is CASSSRGKMNTEAFF. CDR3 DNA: TGTGCCAGCAGTTCCAGGGGGAAAATGAACACTGAAGCTTTCTTT.

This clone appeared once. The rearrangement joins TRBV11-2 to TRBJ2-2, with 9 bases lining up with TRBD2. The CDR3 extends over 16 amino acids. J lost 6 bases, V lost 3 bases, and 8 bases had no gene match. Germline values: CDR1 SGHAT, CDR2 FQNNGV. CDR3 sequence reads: CASSFAGGKSAGELFF. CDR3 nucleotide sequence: TGTGCCAGCAGCTTCGCGGGGGGGAAGTCAGCCGGGGAGCTGTTTTTT.

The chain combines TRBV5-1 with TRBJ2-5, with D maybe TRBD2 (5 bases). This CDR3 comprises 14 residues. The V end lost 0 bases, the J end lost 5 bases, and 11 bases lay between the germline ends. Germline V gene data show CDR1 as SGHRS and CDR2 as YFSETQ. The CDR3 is CASSLGREFETQYF. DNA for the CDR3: TGCGCCAGCAGCTTGGGTCGGGAATTCGAGACCCAGTACTTC.

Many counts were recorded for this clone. CDR3 sequence reads: CAWREGKWAGELFF. CDR3 sequence (DNA): TGTGCCTGGAGGGAGGGAAAGTGGGCCGGGGAGCTGTTTTTT. The chain uses TRBV30 and TRBJ2-2; D may be TRBD2 (6 bases). The CDR3 is 14 amino acids. Germline CDR1 reads GTSNPN; CDR2 reads SVGIG (reference sequence). The V end lost 3 bases, the J end lost 6 bases, and 14 bases lay between the germline ends.

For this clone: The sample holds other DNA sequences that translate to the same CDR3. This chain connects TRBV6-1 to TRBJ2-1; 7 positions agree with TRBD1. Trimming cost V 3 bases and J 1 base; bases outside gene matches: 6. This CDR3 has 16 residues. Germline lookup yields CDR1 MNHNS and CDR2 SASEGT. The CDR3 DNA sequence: TGTGCCAGCAGTGAGGCCGGGACAGTGTCCTACAATGAGCAGTTCTTC. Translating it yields CASSEAGTVSYNEQFF.

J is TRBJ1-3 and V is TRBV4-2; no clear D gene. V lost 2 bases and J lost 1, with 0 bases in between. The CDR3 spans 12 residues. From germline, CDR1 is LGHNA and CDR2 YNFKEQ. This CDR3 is CASSQSGNTIYF. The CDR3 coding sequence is TGTGCCAGCAGCCAATCTGGAAACACCATATATTTT.

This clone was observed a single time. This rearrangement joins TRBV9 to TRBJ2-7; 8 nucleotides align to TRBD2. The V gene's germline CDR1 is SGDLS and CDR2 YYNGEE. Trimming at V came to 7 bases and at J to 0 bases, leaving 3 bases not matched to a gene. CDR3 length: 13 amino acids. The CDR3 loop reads CASSGLASYEQYF. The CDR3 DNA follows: TGTGCCAGCTCCGGACTAGCCTCCTACGAGCAGTACTTC.

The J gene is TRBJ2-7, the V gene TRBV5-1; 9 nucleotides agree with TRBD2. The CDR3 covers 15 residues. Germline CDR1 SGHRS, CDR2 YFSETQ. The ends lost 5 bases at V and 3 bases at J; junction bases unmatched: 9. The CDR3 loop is CASSFGGRAGYEQYF. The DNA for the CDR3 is TGCGCCAGCAGTTTCGGCGGGAGGGCCGGCTACGAGCAGTACTTC. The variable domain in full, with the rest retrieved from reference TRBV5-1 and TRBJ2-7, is KAGVTQTPRYLIKTRGQQVTLSCSPISGHRSVSWYQQTPGQGLQFLFEYFSETQRNKGNFPGRFSGRQFSNSRSEMNVSTLELGDSALYLCASSFGGRAGYEQYFGPGTRLTVT.

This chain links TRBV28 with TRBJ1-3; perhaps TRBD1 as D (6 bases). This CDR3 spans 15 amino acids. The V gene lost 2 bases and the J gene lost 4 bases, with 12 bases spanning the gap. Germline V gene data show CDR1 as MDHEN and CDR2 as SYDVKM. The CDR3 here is CASSLGGGVGNTIYF. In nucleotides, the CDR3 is TGTGCCAGCAGTTTAGGGGGGGGCGTGGGAAACACCATATATTTT.

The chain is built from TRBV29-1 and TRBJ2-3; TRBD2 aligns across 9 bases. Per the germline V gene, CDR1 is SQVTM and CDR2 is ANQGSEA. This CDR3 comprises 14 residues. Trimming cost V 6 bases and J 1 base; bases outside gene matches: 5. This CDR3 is CSVKGLAGTDTQYF. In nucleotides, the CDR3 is TGCAGCGTCAAGGGACTAGCAGGCACAGATACGCAGTATTTT.

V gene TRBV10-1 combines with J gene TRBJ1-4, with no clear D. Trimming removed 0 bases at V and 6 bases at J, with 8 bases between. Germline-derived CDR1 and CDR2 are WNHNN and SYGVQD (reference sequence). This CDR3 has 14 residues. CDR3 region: CASSESTRYEKLFF. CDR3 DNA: TGCGCCAGCAGTGAGTCGACGCGTTATGAAAAACTGTTTTTT.

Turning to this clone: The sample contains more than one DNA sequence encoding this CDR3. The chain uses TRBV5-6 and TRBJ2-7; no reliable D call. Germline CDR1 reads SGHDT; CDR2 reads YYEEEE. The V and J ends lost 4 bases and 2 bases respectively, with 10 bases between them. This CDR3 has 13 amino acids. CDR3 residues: CASSPDKAYEQYF. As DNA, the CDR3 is TGTGCCAGCAGCCCAGACAAGGCCTACGAGCAGTACTTC.

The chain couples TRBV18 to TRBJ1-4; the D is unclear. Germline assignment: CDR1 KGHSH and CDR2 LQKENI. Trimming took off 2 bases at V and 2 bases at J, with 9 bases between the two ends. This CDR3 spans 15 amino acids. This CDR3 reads CASSPGLVTNEKLFF. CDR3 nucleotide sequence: TGTGCCAGCTCACCAGGGTTGGTCACTAATGAAAAACTGTTTTTT.

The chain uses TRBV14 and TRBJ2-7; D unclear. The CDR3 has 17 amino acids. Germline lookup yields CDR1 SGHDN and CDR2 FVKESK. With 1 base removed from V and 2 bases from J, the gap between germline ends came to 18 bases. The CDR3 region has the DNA TGTGCCAGCAGCCAAGGTAGTAAGGCGGTACATGCCTACGAGCAGTACTTC. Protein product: CASSQGSKAVHAYEQYF.

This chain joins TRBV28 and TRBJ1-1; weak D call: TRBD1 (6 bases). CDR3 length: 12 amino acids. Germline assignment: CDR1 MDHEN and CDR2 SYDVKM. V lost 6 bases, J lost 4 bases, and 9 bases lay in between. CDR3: CASRGGLTEAFF. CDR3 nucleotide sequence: TGTGCCAGCAGGGGGGGGCTCACTGAAGCTTTCTTT.

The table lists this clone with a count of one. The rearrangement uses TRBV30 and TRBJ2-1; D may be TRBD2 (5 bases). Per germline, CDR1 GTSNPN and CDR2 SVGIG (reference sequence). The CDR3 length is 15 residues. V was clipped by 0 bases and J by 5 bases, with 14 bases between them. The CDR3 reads CAWSVRLAPDNEQFF. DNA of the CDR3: TGTGCCTGGAGTGTGCGGCTAGCCCCCGACAATGAGCAGTTCTTC.

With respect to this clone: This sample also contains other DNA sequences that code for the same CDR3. The DNA of the CDR3 is TGTGCCAGCAGTCTGGCAGGGGGAGGCTATGGCTACACCTTC. Residues: CASSLAGGGYGYTF. V and J are TRBV6-5 and TRBJ1-2, with 7 bases identical to TRBD1. The trim removed 5 bases at V and 4 bases at J, leaving 7 bases unmatched. The CDR3 contains 14 residues. The germline V gene encodes CDR1 MNHEY and CDR2 SVGAGI.

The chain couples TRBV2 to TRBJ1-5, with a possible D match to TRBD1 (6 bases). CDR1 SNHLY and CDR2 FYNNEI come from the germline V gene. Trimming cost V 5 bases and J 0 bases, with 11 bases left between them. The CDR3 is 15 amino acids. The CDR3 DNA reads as TGTGCCAGCAGTCTGGACAGTTATAGCAATCAGCCCCAGCATTTT. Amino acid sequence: CASSLDSYSNQPQHF.

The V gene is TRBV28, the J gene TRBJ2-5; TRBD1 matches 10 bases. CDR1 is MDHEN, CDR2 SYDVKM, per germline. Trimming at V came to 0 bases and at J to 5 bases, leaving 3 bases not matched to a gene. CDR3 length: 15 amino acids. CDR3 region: CASSLWRQGAETQYF. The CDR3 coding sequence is TGTGCCAGCAGTTTATGGCGACAGGGGGCCGAGACCCAGTACTTC.

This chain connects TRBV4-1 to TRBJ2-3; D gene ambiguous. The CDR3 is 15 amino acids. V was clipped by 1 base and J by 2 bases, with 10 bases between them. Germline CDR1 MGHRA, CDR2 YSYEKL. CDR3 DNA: TGCGCCAGCAGCCAAGGACCGCGAAACACAGATACGCAGTATTTT. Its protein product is CASSQGPRNTDTQYF.

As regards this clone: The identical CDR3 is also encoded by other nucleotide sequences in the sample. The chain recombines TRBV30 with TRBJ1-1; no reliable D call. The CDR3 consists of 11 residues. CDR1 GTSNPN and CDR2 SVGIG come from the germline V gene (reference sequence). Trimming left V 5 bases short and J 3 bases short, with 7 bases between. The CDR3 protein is CAWGSDTEAFF. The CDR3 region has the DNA TGTGCCTGGGGTTCGGACACTGAAGCTTTCTTT.

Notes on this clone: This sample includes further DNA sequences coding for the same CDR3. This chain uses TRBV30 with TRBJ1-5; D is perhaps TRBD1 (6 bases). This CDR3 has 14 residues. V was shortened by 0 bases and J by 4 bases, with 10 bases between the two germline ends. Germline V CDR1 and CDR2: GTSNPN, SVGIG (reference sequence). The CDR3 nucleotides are TGTGCCTGGAGTGTAGGGGGAGGGAATCAGCCCCAGCATTTT. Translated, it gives CAWSVGGGNQPQHF. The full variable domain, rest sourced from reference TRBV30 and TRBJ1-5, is SQTIHQWPATLVQPVGSPLSLECTVEGTSNPNLYWYRQAAGRGLQLLFYSVGIGQISSEVPQNLSASRPQDRQFILSSKKLLLSDSGFYLCAWSVGGGNQPQHFGDGTRLSIL.

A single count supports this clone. The CDR3 sequence is CASSPESNYGYTF. Here the CDR3 DNA reads TGTGCCAGCAGCCCGGAGAGCAACTATGGCTACACCTTC. The rearrangement links TRBV9 to TRBJ1-2; D gene uncertain. CDR1 and CDR2 (germline): SGDLS, YYNGEE. The CDR3 is 13 amino acids. The V gene lost 4 bases and the J gene lost 2 bases, with 9 bases spanning the gap.

CDR3 residues: CASSVEQGAEQFF. CDR3 in DNA: TGTGCCAGCAGCGTAGAACAGGGAGCTGAGCAGTTCTTC. The rearrangement links TRBV9 to TRBJ2-1; D is perhaps TRBD1 (6 bases). The V gene's germline CDR1 is SGDLS and CDR2 YYNGEE. This CDR3 has 13 amino acids. V lost 0 bases to trimming and J lost 9 bases, with 10 bases between them.

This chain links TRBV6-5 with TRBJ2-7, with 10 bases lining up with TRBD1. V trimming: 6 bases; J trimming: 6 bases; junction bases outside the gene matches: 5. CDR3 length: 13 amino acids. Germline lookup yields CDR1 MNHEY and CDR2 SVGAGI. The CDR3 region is CASSQGQGGEQYF. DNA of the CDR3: TGTGCCAGCAGCCAAGGACAGGGGGGCGAGCAGTACTTC.

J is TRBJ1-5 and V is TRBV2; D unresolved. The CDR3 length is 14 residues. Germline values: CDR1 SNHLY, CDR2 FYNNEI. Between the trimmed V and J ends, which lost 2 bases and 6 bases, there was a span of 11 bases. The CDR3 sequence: CASSEPGQIQPQHF. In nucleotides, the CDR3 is TGTGCCAGCAGTGAACCGGGCCAGATTCAGCCCCAGCATTTT.

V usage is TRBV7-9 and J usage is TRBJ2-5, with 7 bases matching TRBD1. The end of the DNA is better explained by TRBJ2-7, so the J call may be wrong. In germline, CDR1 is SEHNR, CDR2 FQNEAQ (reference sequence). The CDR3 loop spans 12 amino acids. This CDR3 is CASSSTGDEQYF. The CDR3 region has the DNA TGTGCCAGCAGCAGCACAGGGGACGAGCAGTACTTC.

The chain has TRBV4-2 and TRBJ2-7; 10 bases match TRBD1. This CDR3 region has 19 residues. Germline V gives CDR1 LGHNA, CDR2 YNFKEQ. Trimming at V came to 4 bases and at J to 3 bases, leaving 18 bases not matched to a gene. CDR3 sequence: CASSPRVDYRDRGNYEQYF. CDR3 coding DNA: TGTGCCAGCAGCCCCCGAGTAGACTACCGGGACAGGGGTAACTACGAGCAGTACTTC.